The sequence of this T cell receptor beta chain was determined in a study of cytotoxic CD8 clonotypes in ibrutinib-treated CLL. This table comes from immunoSEQ multiplex PCR, and its TCRdb copy is limited to in-frame clones, with some not included. The profile covers about 76,000 clones, with about 86% appearing a single time and around 5% taken by the ten largest. Note on this clone: Antigen specificity is unknown.

Trimming took off 5 bases at V and 11 bases at J, with 6 bases between the two ends. The CDR3 spans 9 residues. CDR1 SGHVS and CDR2 FNYEAQ come from the germline V gene. Study-wide results and limits: A rise in clonality was seen at ibrutinib response, and a fall back toward baseline was seen at progression.

The chain has TRBV7-6 and TRBJ1-1; D is unresolved. Here the sequenced sample was PBMCs, taken before ibrutinib treatment. The source of this sequence is a human donor with chronic lymphocytic leukemia. CDR3 sequence reads: CASSPGAFF. In nucleotides, the CDR3 is TGTGCCAGCAGCCCCGGGGCTTTCTTT.